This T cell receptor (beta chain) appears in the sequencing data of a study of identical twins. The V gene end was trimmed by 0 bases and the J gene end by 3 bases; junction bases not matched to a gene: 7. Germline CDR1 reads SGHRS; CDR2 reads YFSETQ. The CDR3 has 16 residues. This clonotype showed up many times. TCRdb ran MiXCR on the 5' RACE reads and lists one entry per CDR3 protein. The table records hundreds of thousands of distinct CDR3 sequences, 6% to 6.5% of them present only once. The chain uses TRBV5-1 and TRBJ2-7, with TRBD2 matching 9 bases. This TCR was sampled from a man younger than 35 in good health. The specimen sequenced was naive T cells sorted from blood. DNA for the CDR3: TGCGCCAGCAGCTTGGCCGGGGCTAGCGGGGACTACGAGCAGTACTTC. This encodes CASSLAGASGDYEQYF.